Sequencing of this T cell receptor beta chain was carried out in a study of preoperative IRX-2 immunotherapy in early breast cancer. TCRdb's copy holds only in-frame clones and misses some; the assay was immunoSEQ multiplex PCR. The repertoire consists of 40,000 to 45,000 clones, with 60% to 85% occurring once and the leading ten covering roughly 1.2%. Treatment defined: preoperative locoregional IRX-2 cytokine immunotherapy. Samples came from a phase Ib trial of preoperative locoregional IRX-2 cytokine immunotherapy. The CDR3 is 15 residues long. Trimming at V came to 5 bases and at J to 5 bases, leaving 8 bases not matched to a gene. The V gene's germline CDR1 is MNHGY and CDR2 SAAAGT.

The sample consisted of tumor tissue, taken after IRX-2 immunotherapy. This chain links TRBV6-8 with TRBJ2-5, with 10 bases fitting TRBD2. The sequence was collected from a human donor with breast cancer. CDR3 amino acids: CASSVAGGTRETQYF. CDR3 coding DNA: TGTGCCAGCAGTGTAGCGGGAGGCACCCGCGAGACCCAGTACTTC.